What follows are 20 T cell receptor beta chains derived from one specimen sequenced in a study of cytomegalovirus exposure and HLA in healthy donors. The assay was immunoSEQ multiplex PCR, and TCRdb's table has in-frame clones only and misses some. Of 150,000 or so clones in the sample, nearly 90% are singletons; the top ten hold about 10%. Sequenced: PBMCs. The source is a woman aged 18 to 35 in good health and CMV-seropositive.

The rearrangement joins TRBV18 to TRBJ2-7; TRBD1 agrees at 7 bases. V trimming: 3 bases; J trimming: 0 bases; junction bases outside the gene matches: 8. The V gene's germline CDR1 is KGHSH and CDR2 LQKENI. The CDR3 has 16 amino acids. DNA for the CDR3: TGTGCCAGCTCACCTAATTCGGGACAGTCCTCCTACGAGCAGTACTTC. Amino acids: CASSPNSGQSSYEQYF.

The chain links TRBV2 to TRBJ2-1; 15 bases line up with TRBD2. This CDR3 region has 18 residues. The J segment lost 1 base and the V segment lost 6 bases, leaving 7 bases of the junction unmatched. CDR1 and CDR2 from the germline V gene are SNHLY and FYNNEI. CDR3 sequence reads: CASRWTSGGALSYNEQFF. The DNA of the CDR3 is TGTGCCAGCAGGTGGACTAGCGGGGGGGCTCTTTCCTACAATGAGCAGTTCTTC.

The chain joins TRBV29-1 to TRBJ1-3; perhaps TRBD1 as D (6 bases). V dropped 4 bases and J dropped 9 bases, with 10 bases sitting between them. CDR1 and CDR2 (germline): SQVTM, ANQGSEA. The CDR3 extends over 11 amino acids. The CDR3 region has the DNA TGCAGCGTTGTGAGGGGGAGCACCATATATTTT. It specifies CSVVRGSTIYF.

This clone appeared a single time. The chain couples TRBV4-3 to TRBJ1-3; D not resolved. This CDR3 has 14 residues. V was clipped by 0 bases and J by 0 bases, with 3 bases between them. Germline V gives CDR1 LGHNA, CDR2 YSLEER. CDR3 protein: CASSQDYSGNTIYF. The CDR3 nucleotides are TGCGCCAGCAGCCAAGATTACTCTGGAAACACCATATATTTT.

The gene calls are TRBV6-1 and TRBJ2-3; D might be TRBD2 (8 bases). V gave up 10 bases and J gave up 3 bases, with 20 bases separating them. Germline CDR1 MNHNS, CDR2 SASEGT. The CDR3 is 15 amino acids. CDR3 sequence (DNA): TGTGCCACCCAGAGGGGGCGGGGGGCGACAGATACGCAGTATTTT. It is translated as CATQRGRGATDTQYF.

The chain uses TRBV9 and TRBJ2-7, with D perhaps matching TRBD2 (6 bases). Trimming took off 6 bases at V and 1 base at J, with 17 bases between the two ends. Germline V gene data show CDR1 as SGDLS and CDR2 as YYNGEE. CDR3 length: 15 residues. The CDR3 is CASNLGGDVSYEQYF. The CDR3 nucleotides are TGTGCCAGCAACCTAGGCGGGGATGTATCCTACGAGCAGTACTTC.

This chain connects TRBV4-1 to TRBJ2-3, with 8 positions matching TRBD2. V shed 4 bases, J shed 5 bases, and the junction held 11 bases outside the gene matches. The germline V gene has CDR1 MGHRA and CDR2 YSYEKL. The CDR3 runs to 16 residues. The CDR3 nucleotides read TGCGCCAGCAGCCTCCCCCGGGGAACTAGCGGAGATACGCAGTATTTT. Translated, it gives CASSLPRGTSGDTQYF.

V gene TRBV2 combines with J gene TRBJ1-2; possible D gene TRBD1, 6 bases. The CDR3 runs to 14 residues. Germline CDR1 and CDR2: SNHLY and FYNNEI. Trimming took 3 bases from V and 8 from J, leaving 16 bases between them. The CDR3 protein is CASSDSGGHPGYTF. The CDR3 DNA follows: TGTGCCAGCAGTGATTCGGGGGGCCATCCAGGCTACACCTTC.

The V gene is TRBV27, the J gene TRBJ2-5; TRBD2 matches 7 bases. In germline, CDR1 is MNHEY, CDR2 SMNVEV (reference sequence). Germline trimming cut 5 bases from V and 3 bases from J; bases unmatched to any gene: 6. This CDR3 region has 14 residues. The CDR3 nucleotides are TGTGCCAGCAGTCCAGGAGGGAGGGAAGAGACCCAGTACTTC. This gives the protein CASSPGGREETQYF.

Comments on this clone: The junction does not match germline at one end; this may be a read error. V usage is TRBV5-4 and J usage is TRBJ1-2; 7 positions match TRBD1. This CDR3 region has 13 residues. Germline CDR1 is SGHNT and CDR2 is YYREEE (reference sequence). The CDR3, as DNA: TGTGTCAGCAGCCCCGACAGGGACCGCAGCTACACCTTC. Residues: CVSSPDRDRSYTF.

This clone occurred once. V and J are TRBV5-5 and TRBJ2-2; 10 positions agree with TRBD2. The CDR3 extends over 19 amino acids. Germline CDR1 and CDR2: SGHKS and YYEKEE (reference sequence). With 4 bases clipped from V and 4 bases from J, the junction kept 16 bases outside the gene matches. The CDR3 is CASSPLFISGGRGTGELFF. CDR3 coding DNA: TGTGCCAGCAGCCCGTTATTTATTAGCGGGGGGAGGGGCACCGGGGAGCTGTTTTTT.

This chain uses TRBV4-2 with TRBJ2-3; D might be TRBD1 (6 bases). The V gene lost 1 base and the J gene lost 0 bases, with 14 bases spanning the gap. This CDR3 is 17 amino acids long. CDR1 is LGHNA, CDR2 YNFKEQ, per germline. CDR3 region: CASSQVVRGGSTDTQYF. The CDR3, as DNA: TGTGCCAGCAGCCAAGTGGTCAGGGGTGGGAGCACAGATACGCAGTATTTT.

This chain connects TRBV19 to TRBJ1-5; D ambiguous. CDR1 and CDR2 (germline): LNHDA, SQIVND (reference sequence). The CDR3 sequence is 15 residues long. Deletions cut 2 bases from V and 7 bases from J, with 15 bases between. The CDR3 DNA follows: TGTGCCAGTAGTATACAGCCATCGCCTAGACAGCCCCAGCATTTT. Protein: CASSIQPSPRQPQHF. The full variable domain, rest sourced from reference TRBV19 and TRBJ1-5, is DGGITQSPKYLFRKEGQNVTLSCEQNLNHDAMYWYRQDPGQGLRLIYYSQIVNDFQKGDIAEGYSVSREKKESFPLTVTSAQKNPTAFYLCASSIQPSPRQPQHFGDGTRLSIL.

The chain employs TRBV7-8 and TRBJ2-7, with a tentative D call TRBD1 (6 bases). Germline-derived CDR1 and CDR2 are SGHVS and FQNEAQ. The ends were cut back, 3 bases at V and 2 bases at J, with 8 bases in the middle. This CDR3 contains 13 residues. The CDR3 sequence is CASSLDSTYEQYF. DNA for the CDR3: TGTGCCAGCAGCTTGGACAGTACCTACGAGCAGTACTTC.

The rearrangement links TRBV28 to TRBJ2-5; D is possibly TRBD1 (7 bases). The ends were cut back, 9 bases at V and 5 bases at J, with 16 bases in the middle. The length of the CDR3 is 13 residues. CDR1 is MDHEN, CDR2 SYDVKM, per germline. Here the CDR3 reads CASLLRGRETQYF. The CDR3 DNA reads TGTGCCAGTCTCCTCAGGGGGAGGGAGACCCAGTACTTC.

This chain joins TRBV18 and TRBJ1-2, with D possibly being TRBD1 (6 bases). V shed 2 bases and J shed 5 bases, with 15 bases lying between them. CDR3 length: 15 residues. Germline V CDR1 and CDR2: KGHSH, LQKENI. The CDR3 DNA is TGTGCCAGCTCACCATTCCAGGGGCTGGGGTATGGCTACACCTTC. Residues: CASSPFQGLGYGYTF.

The rearrangement uses TRBV28 and TRBJ2-2; TRBD1 agrees at 9 bases. V shed 3 bases and J 0 bases; nucleotides not matched to a gene: 5. Germline CDR1 reads MDHEN; CDR2 reads SYDVKM. The CDR3 consists of 17 residues. The CDR3: CASSFPGQGSNTGELFF. CDR3 DNA sequence: TGTGCCAGCAGTTTCCCGGGACAGGGCTCGAACACCGGGGAGCTGTTTTTT.

The genes are TRBV29-1 and TRBJ2-2, with TRBD1 as a possible D gene (6 bases). There are 12 residues in the CDR3. Germline CDR1 is SQVTM and CDR2 is ANQGSEA. V lost 4 bases, J lost 5 bases, and 8 bases lay in between. CDR3 loop: CSVATGTGELFF. CDR3 bases: TGCAGCGTTGCTACAGGGACCGGGGAGCTGTTTTTT.

The chain employs TRBV5-4 and TRBJ1-4, with 12 bases that match TRBD1. The length of the CDR3 is 15 residues. The ends lost 3 bases at V and 7 bases at J; junction bases unmatched: 4. Germline loops: CDR1 SGHNT, CDR2 YYREEE (reference sequence). The CDR3 coding sequence is TGTGCCAGCAGCTCAGAGGGACAGGGGGCTGAAAAACTGTTTTTT. The encoded protein is CASSSEGQGAEKLFF.

The V and J genes are TRBV9 and TRBJ1-1; no definite D call. The germline CDR1 and CDR2 sequences are SGDLS and YYNGEE. V was trimmed by 2 bases and J by 6 bases, leaving 14 bases between them. CDR3 length: 14 residues. CDR3: CASSVSGILPEAFF. In DNA, the CDR3 is TGTGCCAGCAGCGTGTCCGGGATTCTACCTGAAGCTTTCTTT.